This T cell receptor beta chain was profiled in a study of OX40 agonist ivuxolimab in advanced cancers. Study-level information: Patients were given ivuxolimab, an antibody that agonizes OX40 (CD134). Patients were 82.7% male with ages roughly 20 to 90, mean approximately 58. Study results and caveats: The study found among the lowest clonal expansion in partial responders at 0.1-3.0 mg/kg.

Produced via immunoSEQ multiplex PCR; TCRdb's table is partial and in-frame only. The data show approximately 91,000 clones, with 80% to 90% seen just once and about 2% held by the top ten. Autoimmune disease history or systemic immunosuppression meant exclusion. This CDR3 is built from 16 residues. Germline V gene lookup returns CDR1 SNHLY and CDR2 FYNNEI. Deletions cut 2 bases from V and 4 bases from J, with 15 bases between. About this clone: The target antigen is unknown.

The sample was CD4+ or CD8+ T cells sorted from blood, taken in a trial of the OX40 agonist ivuxolimab. The V call is TRBV2, the J call TRBJ2-1, with D perhaps matching TRBD1 (6 bases). The TCR originated in an adult with an advanced solid tumor such as melanoma, head and neck, liver or kidney cancer. The CDR3 loop is CASSEQGWGLYNEQFF. The CDR3 region has the DNA TGTGCCAGCAGTGAACAGGGATGGGGGCTTTACAATGAGCAGTTCTTC.